This T cell receptor (beta chain) was observed in a study of graft-versus-host responses after intestinal transplantation. Study-wide context: All recipients were transplanted with multivisceral, liver-intestinal, or isolated intestinal grafts.

Profiled with immunoSEQ multiplex PCR; TCRdb holds only in-frame clones, not every one. Of 2,000 or so clones in the sample, 86% were seen once. CDR3 size: 15 residues. With 3 bases removed from V and 6 bases from J, the gap between germline ends came to 15 bases. From germline, CDR1 is MNHNS and CDR2 SASEGT. General study results and limits: Allografts carried high graft-versus-host to host-versus-graft clonal ratios in patients having graft-donor T cell macrochimerism. GvH clones were found in recipient marrow; some appeared first in ileum or blood.

Grafts had their tissue processed, releasing intraepithelial and lamina propria lymphocytes. Notes on this clone: Its specificity is not known.

The receptor's source is a human patient who received an intestinal transplant, so some T cells may come from the graft donor. The specimen was ileum tissue, collected less than 70 days after transplant. This rearrangement joins TRBV6-1 to TRBJ1-5; TRBD1 is a possible D gene (6 bases). The CDR3 coding sequence is TGTGCCAGCAGTGACTGGGGGGGCCGCGGTCAGCCCCAGCATTTT. Amino acids: CASSDWGGRGQPQHF.